These 21 T cell receptor beta chains were sequenced from one sample in a study of T cell clonality in common variable immunodeficiency. Clones were read by immunoSEQ multiplex PCR, and TCRdb kept only the in-frame ones, dropping some. The sample is made up of tens of thousands of clones, none counted only once. The specimen was peripheral blood mononuclear cells. Receptors originate from a person aged 18-69 years in good health.

This clone was observed at least ten times. The read halts 3 residues ahead of the CDR3 end, with the missing end drawn from the germline J gene. The chain joins TRBV5-1 to TRBJ1-1; 9 bases are a match to TRBD1. In germline, CDR1 is SGHRS, CDR2 YFSETQ. The CDR3 length is 13 residues. Losses at the gene ends were 5 bases for V and 4 bases for J; bases not matched to a gene: 3. The CDR3: CASRMTGGTEAFF. CDR3 DNA (partial): TGCGCCAGCAGAATGACAGGGGGCACTGAA.

Many counts were recorded for this clone. Partial CDR3 DNA: TGCGCCAGCAGCCAAGATATGAGGGTTTACACTGAAAAA. Its translation is CASSQDMRVYTEK. The full-length CDR3 reads as CASSQDMRVYTEKLFF. The chain couples TRBV4-1 to TRBJ1-4; D uncertain. The CDR3 extends 3 residues past the end of the read, so its final part is completed from the germline J gene. The germline V and J ends were trimmed by 0 bases and 7 bases, with 15 bases remaining between them. CDR1 MGHRA and CDR2 YSYEKL come from the germline V gene. CDR3 size: 16 residues.

Regarding this clone: With the read ending 3 residues before the CDR3 end, the germline J gene is used to fill in that end. The V gene is TRBV30, the J gene TRBJ1-2, with D perhaps matching TRBD1 (5 bases). CDR3 length equals 16 residues. CDR1 GTSNPN and CDR2 SVGIG come from the germline V gene (reference sequence). The CDR3 DNA, read in part, is TGTGCCTGGAGTAAAATGGGGCCCGGCGGGGCCTACGAC. Translation gives CAWSKMGPGGAYD. The entire CDR3 reads CAWSKMGPGGAYDYTF.

At least ten counts were recorded for this clone. Read coverage stops 3 residues before the CDR3 terminus; the germline J gene supplies the remainder. This sequence joins TRBV30 and TRBJ1-3; D possibly corresponds to TRBD1 (5 bases). CDR3 length: 15 residues. Trimming pared 0 bases from V and 1 base from J, leaving 10 bases between. The germline gives CDR1 GTSNPN, CDR2 SVGIG (reference sequence). The sequenced CDR3 bases are TGTGCCTGGAGTGTAAGACAGACTTCTGGAAACACC. Translating gives CAWSVRQTSGNT. The CDR3, in full, reads CAWSVRQTSGNTIYF.

This clone was detected many times. Incomplete CDR3 DNA: TGTGCCAGCAGCTTGGACAGTAAAGGCTACGAG. Translation: CASSLDSKGYE. The entire CDR3 is CASSLDSKGYEQYF. This chain connects TRBV5-4 to TRBJ2-7; D gene unclear. Read coverage stops 3 residues before the CDR3 terminus; the germline J gene supplies the remainder. The CDR3 extends over 14 amino acids. The germline V and J ends were trimmed by 0 bases and 3 bases, with 10 bases remaining between them. Per germline, CDR1 SGHNT and CDR2 YYREEE (reference sequence).

This clone was recorded many times. The read terminates 3 residues ahead of where the CDR3 ends, so the germline J gene completes it. V usage is TRBV6-2 or TRBV6-3 and J usage is TRBJ2-7; 7 nucleotides match TRBD1. J was trimmed by 4 bases and V by 8 bases; bases with no gene match: 11. The CDR3 loop spans 14 amino acids. The V gene's germline CDR1 is MNHEY and CDR2 SVGEGT. The CDR3 bases that were read are TGTGCCAGCCAGCGGACAGGACAGACTTACGAG. Its protein is CASQRTGQTYE. The full-length CDR3 reads as CASQRTGQTYEQYF.

This clone was detected ten times or more. The read terminates 3 residues before the CDR3 end, so the remaining end is supplied by the germline J gene. The chain uses TRBV7-9 and TRBJ2-1; 9 nucleotides match TRBD2. Trimming removed 2 bases from V and 9 bases from J; junction bases left unmatched: 8. CDR1 and CDR2 (germline): SEHNR, FQNEAQ (reference sequence). This CDR3 spans 15 amino acids. The DNA read from the CDR3 is TGTGCCAGCAGCTTAATGGGCGGGGGGGCCGGTGAG. Protein: CASSLMGGGAGE. The whole CDR3 sequence reads CASSLMGGGAGEQFF.

This clone has at least ten counts. The read terminates 3 residues ahead of where the CDR3 ends, so the germline J gene completes it. This sequence joins TRBV12-3 or TRBV12-4 and TRBJ2-1; TRBD2 matches at 8 bases. This CDR3 is built from 16 residues. Unmatched junction bases numbered 8, after V lost 3 bases and J lost 4 bases. The sequenced CDR3 bases are TGTGCCAGCAGTTTCTCTGGGACTAGGTCTTACAATGAG. It encodes CASSFSGTRSYNE. From start to end, the CDR3 is CASSFSGTRSYNEQFF.

This clone is medium-sized (0.01 to 0.1%) within its sample. The read falls 3 residues short of the CDR3 end, and the missing part is taken from the germline J gene. The chain recombines TRBV20-1 with TRBJ1-4; TRBD1 aligns across 8 bases. The CDR3 sequence is 15 residues long. Germline CDR1 reads DFQATT; CDR2 reads SNEGSKA (reference sequence). Trimming cost V 0 bases and J 6 bases; bases outside gene matches: 6. The CDR3 here is CSAREKTGADEKLFF. The covered CDR3 bases are TGCAGTGCTAGAGAGAAGACAGGGGCTGATGAAAAA.

This clone was observed at least ten times. The read ends 3 residues early relative to the CDR3; the germline J gene fills the gap. The same CDR3 is also encoded by other DNA sequences in this sample. J is TRBJ1-2 and V is TRBV10-3, with a possible D match to TRBD1 (6 bases). Germline V lookup: CDR1 ENHRY, CDR2 SYGVKD. This CDR3 contains 13 residues. V was pared by 2 bases and J by 7 bases, with 11 bases between. Incomplete CDR3 DNA: TGTGCCATCAGTGAGATGACAGGTCTTGGC. It translates to CAISEMTGLG. The whole CDR3 protein is CAISEMTGLGYTF.

This clone was seen repeatedly, ten times or more. The read ends 3 residues early relative to the CDR3; the germline J gene fills the gap. This chain links TRBV19 with TRBJ1-1; 7 bases match TRBD1. This CDR3 is built from 13 residues. Germline V gene lookup returns CDR1 LNHDA and CDR2 SQIVND (reference sequence). With 3 bases clipped from V and 5 bases from J, the junction kept 3 bases outside the gene matches. The sequenced CDR3 bases are TGTGCCAGTAGTATGCTGGACAGGACTGAA. Amino acid sequence: CASSMLDRTE. From start to end, the CDR3 is CASSMLDRTEAFF.

This clone appeared a few times. The CDR3 end lies 3 residues beyond the end of the read and is filled in from the germline J gene. V usage is TRBV7-8 and J usage is TRBJ2-3, with D possibly matching TRBD1 (5 bases). Looked up from germline, CDR1 is SGHVS and CDR2 is FQNEAQ. CDR3 size: 16 residues. The covered CDR3 bases are TGTGCCAGCAGCTTAGGTACAGGAGAGGTCAATCAGCCG. Residues: CASSLGTGEVNQP. In full, the CDR3 reads CASSLGTGEVNQPQYF.

This clone was counted many times. Mismatch with germline at one junction end may stem from a read error. The read ends 3 residues shy of where the CDR3 ends; the end is completed using the germline J gene. The chain recombines TRBV4-2 with TRBJ2-7, with D possibly being TRBD2 (6 bases). The CDR3 length is 15 residues. The germline gives CDR1 LGHNA, CDR2 YNFKEQ. CDR3 DNA, as far as it was read: TGCGCCAGCAGCCAAGTCGGGACTTCCACCTACGAG. Protein product: CASSQVGTSTYE. The whole CDR3 protein reads CASSQVGTSTYEQYF.

This clone was recorded many times. The sequence runs out 3 residues before the end of the CDR3; the remainder is reconstructed from the germline J gene. The gene calls are TRBV4-2 and TRBJ1-1; maybe TRBD1 (5 bases). The CDR3 spans 16 residues. V lost 1 base and J lost 3, with 15 bases in between. CDR1 and CDR2 from the germline V gene are LGHNA and YNFKEQ. Partial CDR3 DNA: TGTGCCAGCAGCCAAGGTTTCGGCAGGGAGGACACTGAA. This translates into CASSQGFGREDTE. The entire CDR3 protein is CASSQGFGREDTEAFF.

This clone was seen repeatedly, ten times or more. The read ends 3 residues before the CDR3 terminus; that terminus is restored from the germline J gene. The gene calls are TRBV5-1 and TRBJ2-3; TRBD1 aligns across 8 bases. Losses at the gene ends were 2 bases for V and 4 bases for J; bases not matched to a gene: 15. The CDR3 consists of 18 residues. Germline CDR1 and CDR2: SGHRS and YFSETQ. The DNA read from the CDR3 is TGCGCCAGCAGCTTTCAGCCCCTCGACAGGGGTATTGCAGATACG. It specifies CASSFQPLDRGIADT. The full CDR3 reads CASSFQPLDRGIADTQYF.

This clone has a count of ten or more. The sequence runs out 3 residues before the end of the CDR3; the remainder is reconstructed from the germline J gene. The chain employs TRBV11-2 and TRBJ2-1, with TRBD2 matching 10 bases. This CDR3 has 15 amino acids. From germline, CDR1 is SGHAT and CDR2 FQNNGV. V shed 6 bases, J shed 3 bases, and the junction held 5 bases outside the gene matches. The part of the CDR3 DNA that was read is TGTGCCAGCAGGCACCCTAGCGGGGGCTACAATGAG. This gives the protein CASRHPSGGYNE. The full CDR3 protein is CASRHPSGGYNEQFF.

This clone was counted many times. The missing CDR3 end, 3 residues past where the read stops, is filled in from the germline J gene. The chain employs TRBV5-1 and TRBJ2-5, with 9 bases lining up with TRBD2. Germline CDR1 reads SGHRS; CDR2 reads YFSETQ. The junction had 10 bases not matched to a gene; V was cut back by 2 bases and J by 5 bases. The CDR3 is made up of 16 amino acids. CDR3 in amino acids: CASSLLGGRARETQYF. Incomplete CDR3 DNA: TGCGCCAGCAGCTTATTGGGCGGGAGGGCCCGGGAGACC.

This clone was counted at least ten times. The read terminates 3 residues before the CDR3 end, so the remaining end is supplied by the germline J gene. The chain carries TRBV6-4 and TRBJ2-2, with D hard to call. V lost 3 bases, J lost 4 bases, and 6 bases lay in between. This CDR3 region has 13 residues. Germline V gene sequence: CDR1 MRHNA, CDR2 SNTAGT. This chain's CDR3 is CASSELSTGELFF. CDR3 DNA (partial): TGTGCCAGCAGTGAACTCTCCACCGGGGAG.

As concerns this clone: The read terminates 3 residues ahead of where the CDR3 ends, so the germline J gene completes it. The chain is built from TRBV7-9 and TRBJ2-1, with 7 positions matching TRBD1. The CDR3 is 15 residues long. With V trimmed by 4 bases and J by 2 bases, 5 bases remained unmatched. The germline V gene encodes CDR1 SEHNR and CDR2 FQNEAQ (reference sequence). CDR3 loop: CASSYLTGTYNEQFF. The CDR3 DNA, read in part, is TGTGCCAGCAGCTACCTGACAGGGACCTACAATGAG.

In this sample, this clone turned up many times. The read falls 3 residues short of the CDR3 end, and the missing part is taken from the germline J gene. V usage is TRBV5-1 and J usage is TRBJ2-2; unclear D gene. Germline lookup yields CDR1 SGHRS and CDR2 YFSETQ. This CDR3 has 14 residues. CDR3 sequence reads: CASSLDAENSPLFF. The part of the CDR3 DNA that was read is TGCGCCAGCAGCTTGGATGCGGAAAATTCACCG.

This clone was counted many times. The read falls 3 residues short of the CDR3 end, and the missing part is taken from the germline J gene. The chain couples TRBV30 to TRBJ1-6; D gene unclear. Trimming stripped 4 bases from V and 3 bases from J, with 13 bases between. Per the germline V gene, CDR1 is GTSNPN and CDR2 is SVGIG (reference sequence). This CDR3 has 15 amino acids. The CDR3 region is CAWNPGGHYNSPLHF. The sequenced part of the CDR3 DNA is TGTGCCTGGAACCCCGGCGGGCACTATAATTCACCC.